This entry concerns a single TCR beta chain. The target antigen is unknown. This sample stems from a study of OX40 agonist ivuxolimab in advanced cancers. The overall study: Dose-escalation patients suffered from hepatocellular carcinoma, melanoma, renal cell or head and neck cancer. General study findings and limits: The study found among the lowest clonal expansion in partial responders at 0.1-3.0 mg/kg.

The length of the CDR3 is 14 residues. Trimming removed 0 bases from V and 5 bases from J, with 8 bases in between. The germline V gene encodes CDR1 SEHNR and CDR2 FQNEAQ (reference sequence). Sequencing used immunoSEQ multiplex PCR; TCRdb keeps in-frame clones, though not all of them. Of 60,000 to 85,000 clones listed, about nine tenths were seen once; the top ten hold about 8%. The specimen was CD4+ or CD8+ T cells sorted from blood, collected in a trial of the OX40 agonist ivuxolimab. The chain carries TRBV7-9 and TRBJ2-1; unclear D gene. This TCR was recovered from an adult with an advanced solid tumor such as melanoma, head and neck, liver or kidney cancer. The CDR3 is CASSLAGLDNEQFF. The CDR3 coding sequence is TGTGCCAGCAGCTTAGCGGGGTTGGACAATGAGCAGTTCTTC.